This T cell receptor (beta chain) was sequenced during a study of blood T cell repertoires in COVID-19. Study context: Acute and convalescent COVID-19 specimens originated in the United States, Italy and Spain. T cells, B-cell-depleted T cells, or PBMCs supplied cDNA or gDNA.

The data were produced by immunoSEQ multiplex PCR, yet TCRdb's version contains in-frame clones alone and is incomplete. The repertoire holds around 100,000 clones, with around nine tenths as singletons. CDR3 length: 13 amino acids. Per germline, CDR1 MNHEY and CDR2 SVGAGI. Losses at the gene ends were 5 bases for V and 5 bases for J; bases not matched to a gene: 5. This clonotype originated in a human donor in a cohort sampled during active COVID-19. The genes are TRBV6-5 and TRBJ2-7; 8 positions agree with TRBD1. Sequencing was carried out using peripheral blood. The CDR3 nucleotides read TGTGCCAGCAGTAGACAGGGGATCGACGAGCAGTACTTC. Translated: CASSRQGIDEQYF.